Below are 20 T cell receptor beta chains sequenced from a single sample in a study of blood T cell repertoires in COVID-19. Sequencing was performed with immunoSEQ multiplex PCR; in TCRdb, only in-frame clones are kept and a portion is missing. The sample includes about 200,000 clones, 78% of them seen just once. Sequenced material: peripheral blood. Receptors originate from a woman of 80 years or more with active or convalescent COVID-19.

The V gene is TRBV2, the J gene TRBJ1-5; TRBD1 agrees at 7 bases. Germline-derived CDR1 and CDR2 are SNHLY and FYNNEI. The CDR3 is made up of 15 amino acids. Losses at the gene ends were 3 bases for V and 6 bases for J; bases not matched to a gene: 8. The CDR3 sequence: CASSDTWTGGQPQHF. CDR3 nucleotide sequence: TGTGCCAGCAGTGATACCTGGACAGGCGGTCAGCCCCAGCATTTT.

CDR3 in amino acids: CASTRGLTSTDTQYF. CDR3 coding DNA: TGTGCCAGCACCCGGGGACTCACCAGCACAGATACGCAGTATTTT. J is TRBJ2-3 and V is TRBV11-2; the D gene is possibly TRBD2 (6 bases). V lost 7 bases, J lost 0 bases, and 14 bases lay in between. The germline V gene encodes CDR1 SGHAT and CDR2 FQNNGV. CDR3 size: 15 residues.

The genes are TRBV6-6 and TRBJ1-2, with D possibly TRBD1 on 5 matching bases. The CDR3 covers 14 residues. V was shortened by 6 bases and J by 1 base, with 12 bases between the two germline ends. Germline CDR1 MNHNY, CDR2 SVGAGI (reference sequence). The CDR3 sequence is CASSSPGDNYGYTF. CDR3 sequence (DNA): TGTGCCAGCAGCTCGCCGGGGGATAACTATGGCTACACCTTC.

CDR3 loop: CASSSSGPQGAYEQYF. CDR3 coding DNA: TGTGCCAGCAGTTCCTCTGGACCTCAGGGGGCTTACGAGCAGTACTTC. V is TRBV27 and J is TRBJ2-7, with 8 nucleotides matching TRBD1. Germline CDR1 reads MNHEY; CDR2 reads SMNVEV (reference sequence). With 4 bases clipped from V and 4 bases from J, the junction kept 12 bases outside the gene matches. CDR3 length: 16 amino acids.

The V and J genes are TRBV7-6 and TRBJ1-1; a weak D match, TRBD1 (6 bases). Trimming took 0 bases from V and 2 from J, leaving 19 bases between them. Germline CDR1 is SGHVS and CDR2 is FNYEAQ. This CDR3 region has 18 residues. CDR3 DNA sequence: TGTGCCAGCAGCTTAGCGTGGTCTTTAGGGGGTATTAACACTGAAGCTTTCTTT. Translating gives CASSLAWSLGGINTEAFF.

In nucleotides, the CDR3 is TGTGCCAGCTCAGCCGCCGGGACACTGAACACTGAAGCTTTCTTT. The encoded protein is CASSAAGTLNTEAFF. The V call is TRBV18, the J call TRBJ1-1, with D tentatively TRBD1 (6 bases). The CDR3 contains 15 residues. Germline CDR1 reads KGHSH; CDR2 reads LQKENI. V was clipped by 5 bases and J by 0 bases, with 13 bases between them.

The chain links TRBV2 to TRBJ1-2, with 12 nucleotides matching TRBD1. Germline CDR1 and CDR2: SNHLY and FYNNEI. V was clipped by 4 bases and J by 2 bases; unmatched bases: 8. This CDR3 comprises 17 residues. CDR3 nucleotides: TGTGCCAGCAGTGGAGGGACAGGGGGCGCAGGGAACTATGGCTACACCTTC. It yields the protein CASSGGTGGAGNYGYTF.

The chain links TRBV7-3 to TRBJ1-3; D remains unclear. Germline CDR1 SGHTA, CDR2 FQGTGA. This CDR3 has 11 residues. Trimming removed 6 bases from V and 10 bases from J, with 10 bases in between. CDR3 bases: TGTGCCAGCAGAGCGGGGAATACCATATATTTT. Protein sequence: CASRAGNTIYF. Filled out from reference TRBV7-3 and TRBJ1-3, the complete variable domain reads GAGVSQTPSNKVTEKGKYVELRCDPISGHTALYWYRQSLGQGPEFLIYFQGTGAADDSGLPNDRFFAVRPEGSVSTLKIQRTERGDSAVYLCASRAGNTIYFGEGSWLTVV.

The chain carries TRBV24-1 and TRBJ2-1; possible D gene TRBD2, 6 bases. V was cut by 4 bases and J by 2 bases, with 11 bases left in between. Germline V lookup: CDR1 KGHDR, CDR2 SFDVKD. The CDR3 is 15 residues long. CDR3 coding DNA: TGTGCCACCAGTGACGCGGGACCCCCCTACAATGAGCAGTTCTTC. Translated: CATSDAGPPYNEQFF.

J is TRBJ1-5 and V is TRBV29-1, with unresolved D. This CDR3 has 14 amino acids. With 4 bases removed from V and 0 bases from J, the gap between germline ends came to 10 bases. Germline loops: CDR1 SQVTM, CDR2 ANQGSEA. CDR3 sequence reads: CSVASGTSNQPQHF. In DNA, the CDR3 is TGCAGCGTTGCTAGCGGAACTAGCAATCAGCCCCAGCATTTT.

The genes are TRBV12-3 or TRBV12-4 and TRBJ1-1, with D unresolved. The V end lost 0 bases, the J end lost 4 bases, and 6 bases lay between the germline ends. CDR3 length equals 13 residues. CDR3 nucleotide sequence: TGTGCCAGCAGTTTAGCGCGAGGCACTGAAGCTTTCTTT. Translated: CASSLARGTEAFF.

DNA for the CDR3: TGTGCCAGCAGCTTAGGCCGCAGGGGTGGAGGAAACACCATATATTTT. It encodes CASSLGRRGGGNTIYF. The chain recombines TRBV13 with TRBJ1-3, with a weak D call TRBD1 (6 bases). The length of the CDR3 is 16 residues. Germline CDR1 reads PRHDT; CDR2 reads FYEKMQ (reference sequence). The ends were cut back, 0 bases at V and 4 bases at J, with 13 bases in the middle.

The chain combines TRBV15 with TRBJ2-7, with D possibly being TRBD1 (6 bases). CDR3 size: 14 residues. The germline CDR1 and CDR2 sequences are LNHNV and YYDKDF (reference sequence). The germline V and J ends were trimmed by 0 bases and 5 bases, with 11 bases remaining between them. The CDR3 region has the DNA TGTGCCACCAGCAGAGAGGGTAACAGGGACGAGCAGTACTTC. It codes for CATSREGNRDEQYF.

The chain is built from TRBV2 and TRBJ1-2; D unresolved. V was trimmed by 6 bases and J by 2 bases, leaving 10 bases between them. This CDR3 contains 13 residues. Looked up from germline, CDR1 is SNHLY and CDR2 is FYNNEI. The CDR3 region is CASRVDINYGYTF. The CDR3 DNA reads TGTGCCAGCAGAGTCGACATCAACTATGGCTACACCTTC.

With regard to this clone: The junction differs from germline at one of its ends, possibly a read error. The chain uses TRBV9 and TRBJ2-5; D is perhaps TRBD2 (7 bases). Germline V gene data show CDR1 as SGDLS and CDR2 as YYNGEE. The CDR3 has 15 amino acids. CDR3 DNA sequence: TGTGCCAGCACCGTAAGGGGGGGGGAGCAAGAGACCCAGTACTTC. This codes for CASTVRGGEQETQYF. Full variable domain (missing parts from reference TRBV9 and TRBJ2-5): DSGVTQTPKHLITATGQRVTLRCSPRSGDLSVYWYQQSLDQGLQFLIQYYNGEERAKGNILERFSAQQFPDLHSELNLSSLELGDSALYFCASTVRGGEQETQYFGPGTRLLVL.

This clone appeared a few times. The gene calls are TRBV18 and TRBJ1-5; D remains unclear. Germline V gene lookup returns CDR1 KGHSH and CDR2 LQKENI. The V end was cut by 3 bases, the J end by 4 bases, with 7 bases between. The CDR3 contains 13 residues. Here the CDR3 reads CASSPSYNQPQHF. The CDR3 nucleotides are TGTGCCAGCTCACCCTCCTATAATCAGCCCCAGCATTTT.

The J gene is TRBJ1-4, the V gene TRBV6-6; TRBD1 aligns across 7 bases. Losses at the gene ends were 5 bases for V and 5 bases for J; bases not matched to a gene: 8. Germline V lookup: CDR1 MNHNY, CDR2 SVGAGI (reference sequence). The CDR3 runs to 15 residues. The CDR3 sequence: CASSGGQLLNEKLFF. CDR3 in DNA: TGTGCCAGCAGTGGGGGACAGCTACTAAATGAAAAACTGTTTTTT.

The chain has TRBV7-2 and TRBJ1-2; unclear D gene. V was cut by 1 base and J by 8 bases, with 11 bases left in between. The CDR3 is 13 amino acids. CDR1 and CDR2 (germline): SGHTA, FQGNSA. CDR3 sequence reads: CASSLGRAGGYTF. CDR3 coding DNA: TGTGCCAGCAGCTTAGGACGGGCGGGAGGCTACACCTTC.

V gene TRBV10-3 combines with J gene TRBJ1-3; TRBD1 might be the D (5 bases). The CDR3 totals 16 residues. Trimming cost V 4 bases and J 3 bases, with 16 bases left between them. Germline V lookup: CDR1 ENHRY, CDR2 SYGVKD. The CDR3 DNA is TGTGCCATCAGTGGACAGATACAGGACGGTGGAAACACCATATATTTT. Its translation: CAISGQIQDGGNTIYF.

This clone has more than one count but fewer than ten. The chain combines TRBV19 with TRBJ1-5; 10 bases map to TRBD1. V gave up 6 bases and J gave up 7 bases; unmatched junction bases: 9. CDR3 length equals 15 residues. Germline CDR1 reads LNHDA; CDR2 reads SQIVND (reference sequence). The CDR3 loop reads CASSVETGGWQPQHF. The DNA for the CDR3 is TGTGCCAGTAGCGTTGAGACAGGGGGCTGGCAGCCCCAGCATTTT.